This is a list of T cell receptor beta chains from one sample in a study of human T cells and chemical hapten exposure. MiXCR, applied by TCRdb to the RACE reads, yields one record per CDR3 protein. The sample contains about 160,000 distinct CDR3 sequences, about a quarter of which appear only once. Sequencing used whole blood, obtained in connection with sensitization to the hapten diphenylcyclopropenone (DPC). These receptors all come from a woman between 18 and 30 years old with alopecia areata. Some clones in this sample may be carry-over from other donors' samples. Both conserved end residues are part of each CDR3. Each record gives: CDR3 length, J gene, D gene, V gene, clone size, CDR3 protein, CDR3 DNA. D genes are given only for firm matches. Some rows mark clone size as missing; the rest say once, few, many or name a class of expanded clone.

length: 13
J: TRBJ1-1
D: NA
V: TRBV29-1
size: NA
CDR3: CSVEGSKSTEAFF
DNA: TGCAGCGTTGAGGGATCAAAGTCCACTGAAGCTTTCTTT

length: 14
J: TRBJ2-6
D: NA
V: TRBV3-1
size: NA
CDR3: CASRANWGANVLTF
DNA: TGTGCCAGCAGGGCGAACTGGGGGGCCAACGTCCTGACTTTC

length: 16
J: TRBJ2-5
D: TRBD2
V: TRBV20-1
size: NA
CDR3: CSAEETSGGNQETQYF
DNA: TGCAGTGCCGAAGAGACTAGCGGGGGAAATCAAGAGACCCAGTACTTC

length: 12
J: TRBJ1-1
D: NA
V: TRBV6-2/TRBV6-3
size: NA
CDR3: CASSYGGKGAFF
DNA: TGTGCCAGCAGTTACGGAGGGAAGGGAGCTTTCTTT

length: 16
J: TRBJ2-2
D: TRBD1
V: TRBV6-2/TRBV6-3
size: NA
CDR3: CASRPQGAQGTGELFF
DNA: TGTGCCAGCAGACCCCAGGGGGCGCAAGGCACCGGGGAGCTGTTTTTT

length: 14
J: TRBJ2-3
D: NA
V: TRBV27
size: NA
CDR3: CASSLSLAQDTQYF
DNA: TGTGCCAGCAGTTTATCCCTAGCCCAAGATACGCAGTATTTT

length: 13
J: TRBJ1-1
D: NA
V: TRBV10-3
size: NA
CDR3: CAISSGMNTEAFF
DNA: TGTGCCATCAGTTCAGGAATGAACACTGAAGCTTTCTTT

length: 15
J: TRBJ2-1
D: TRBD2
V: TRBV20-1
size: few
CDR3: CSASVGTSGNTEQFF
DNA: TGCAGTGCTAGCGTAGGCACTAGCGGGAATACTGAGCAGTTCTTC

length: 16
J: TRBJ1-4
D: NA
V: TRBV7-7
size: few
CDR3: CASSPPLAATNEKLFF
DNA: TGTGCCAGCAGCCCTCCCCTGGCCGCAACTAATGAAAAACTGTTTTTT

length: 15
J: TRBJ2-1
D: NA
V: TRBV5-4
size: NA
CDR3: CASSVQGGSYNEQFF
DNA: TGTGCCAGCAGCGTACAGGGAGGATCCTACAATGAGCAGTTCTTC

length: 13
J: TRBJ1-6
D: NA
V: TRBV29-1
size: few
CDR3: CSVGNSYNSPLHF
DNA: TGCAGCGTTGGTAACTCCTATAATTCACCCCTCCACTTT

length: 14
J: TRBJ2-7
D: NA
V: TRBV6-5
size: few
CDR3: CASSYSTETYEQYF
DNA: TGTGCCAGCAGTTACTCCACAGAAACGTACGAGCAGTACTTC

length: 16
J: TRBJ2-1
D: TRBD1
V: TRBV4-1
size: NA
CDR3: CASSLSTGGSYNEQFF
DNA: TGCGCCAGCAGCCTATCGACAGGGGGCAGCTACAATGAGCAGTTCTTC

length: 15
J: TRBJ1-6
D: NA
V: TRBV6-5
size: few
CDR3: CASRGNSGYNSPLHF
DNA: TGTGCCAGCAGGGGCAACTCGGGCTATAATTCACCCCTCCACTTT

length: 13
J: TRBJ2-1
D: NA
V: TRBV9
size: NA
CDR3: CASSVARYNEQFF
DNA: TGTGCCAGCAGCGTAGCCCGCTACAATGAGCAGTTCTTC

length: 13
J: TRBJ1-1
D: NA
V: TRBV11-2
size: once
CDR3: CASSPRTALEAFF
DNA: TGTGCCAGCAGCCCTAGGACGGCCCTGGAGGCTTTCTTT

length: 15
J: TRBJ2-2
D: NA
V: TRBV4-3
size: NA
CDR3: CASSQDFRGTGELFF
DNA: TGCGCCAGCAGCCAAGATTTTCGCGGGACCGGGGAGCTGTTTTTT

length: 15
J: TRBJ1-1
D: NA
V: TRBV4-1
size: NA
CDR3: CASSPSRGGGSEAFF
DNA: TGCGCCAGCAGCCCCAGCCGAGGGGGGGGATCTGAAGCTTTCTTT